Each of the 7 T cell receptor beta chains below was sequenced from the same sample in a study of metastatic and nonmetastatic thyroid tumors. TCRdb reanalyzed the PCR reads via MiXCR. The sample includes roughly 75,000 clones, roughly an eighth of them seen just once. Until they underwent thyroid surgery, no patient had received any treatment. The specimen was tumor tissue. The receptors shown here come from a female donor with papillary thyroid cancer or a benign thyroid nodule (not recorded which). Some clones in this sample may be carry-over from other donors' samples.

In this sample, this clone turned up many times. The chain couples TRBV29-1 to TRBJ2-1; D is ambiguous. The V end was cut by 1 base, the J end by 0 bases, with 13 bases between. This CDR3 comprises 16 residues. Germline CDR1 reads SQVTM; CDR2 reads ANQGSEA. CDR3 loop: CSVEVFGPSSYNEQFF. DNA for the CDR3: TGCAGCGTTGAAGTTTTCGGGCCGAGCTCCTACAATGAGCAGTTCTTC.

This clone was detected a few times. This may stem from a read error, because a much larger clone lies one nucleotide away. The chain couples TRBV2 to TRBJ2-3; tentative D call: TRBD2 (6 bases). Germline CDR1 and CDR2: SNHLY and FYNNEI. CDR3 size: 12 residues. Deletions cut 8 bases from V and 6 bases from J, with 12 bases between. DNA of the CDR3: TGTGCCAGCCGACTAGTTTACGATACGCAGTATTTT. Translated: CASRLVYDTQYF.

At least ten counts were recorded for this clone. The chain uses TRBV19 and TRBJ2-1; 11 positions agree with TRBD1. Germline V gene lookup returns CDR1 LNHDA and CDR2 SQIVND (reference sequence). The CDR3 spans 18 residues. V shed 2 bases, J shed 8 bases, and the junction held 14 bases outside the gene matches. In nucleotides, the CDR3 is TGTGCCAGTAGTATATCGTTTAGGGGGACAGGGGGTTTCGATGAGCAGTTCTTC. Protein sequence: CASSISFRGTGGFDEQFF.

In its sample, this clone was seen many times. The V and J genes are TRBV5-1 and TRBJ2-7; D is possibly TRBD1 (5 bases). The CDR3 totals 14 residues. Trimming cost V 0 bases and J 3 bases, with 10 bases left between them. CDR1 SGHRS and CDR2 YFSETQ come from the germline V gene. CDR3 loop: CASSLAGQGYEQYF. The DNA of the CDR3 is TGCGCCAGCAGCTTGGCCGGACAAGGCTACGAGCAGTACTTC.

At least ten counts were recorded for this clone. This chain uses TRBV2 with TRBJ2-2; the D gene is possibly TRBD2 (5 bases). The length of the CDR3 is 14 residues. CDR1 is SNHLY and CDR2 is FYNNEI in the germline V gene. Trimming pared 4 bases from V and 1 base from J, leaving 7 bases between. The CDR3 loop is CASSAGRNTGELFF. The DNA for the CDR3 is TGTGCCAGCAGTGCGGGGAGGAACACCGGGGAGCTGTTTTTT.

This clone was detected ten times or more. This chain joins TRBV5-1 and TRBJ1-1; D unresolved. Deletions cut 2 bases from V and 5 bases from J, with 4 bases between. This CDR3 region has 11 residues. Looked up from germline, CDR1 is SGHRS and CDR2 is YFSETQ. Here the CDR3 reads CASSLKTEAFF. The CDR3 region has the DNA TGCGCCAGCAGCTTAAAAACTGAAGCTTTCTTT.

This clone was recorded at least ten times. V is TRBV5-1 and J is TRBJ2-5; 12 bases agree with TRBD1. After removal of 3 bases from V and 5 bases from J, the junction contained 5 bases not matched to a gene. There are 15 residues in the CDR3. Germline assignment: CDR1 SGHRS and CDR2 YFSETQ. CDR3 residues: CASSSGTGGGETQYF. The CDR3 nucleotides read TGCGCCAGCAGCTCCGGGACAGGGGGCGGGGAGACCCAGTACTTC.